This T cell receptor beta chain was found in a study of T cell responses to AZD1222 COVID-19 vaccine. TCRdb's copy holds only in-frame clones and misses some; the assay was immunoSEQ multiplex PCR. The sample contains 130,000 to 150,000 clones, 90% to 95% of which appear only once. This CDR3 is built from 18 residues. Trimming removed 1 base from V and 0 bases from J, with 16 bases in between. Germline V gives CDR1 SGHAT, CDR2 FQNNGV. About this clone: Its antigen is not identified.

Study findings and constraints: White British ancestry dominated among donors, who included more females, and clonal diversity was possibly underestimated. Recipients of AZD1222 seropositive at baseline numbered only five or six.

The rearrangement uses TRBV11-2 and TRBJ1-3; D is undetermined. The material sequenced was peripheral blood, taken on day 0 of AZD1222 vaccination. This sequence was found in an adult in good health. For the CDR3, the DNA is TGTGCCAGCAGCTTAGGGTTTGGTTCGTATAACTCTGGAAACACCATATATTTT. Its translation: CASSLGFGSYNSGNTIYF.